One sample yielded the 11 T cell receptor beta chains listed below, sequenced in a study of T cell repertoires in cytomegalovirus infection. No antigen has been assigned to these receptors. TCRdb fed the reads into MiXCR, producing one record per CDR3 protein. This repertoire shows 750,000 to 900,000 distinct CDR3 sequences, roughly 28% found once; its top ten account for 13%. Sample: cultured CD8+ T cells from PBMCs, taken from culture after CMV antigen stimulation. These receptors came from a human donor in good health (CMV status not recorded). Some clones in this sample may be carry-over from other donors' samples.

The rearrangement uses TRBV4-1 and TRBJ1-1; the D is unclear. Germline V gene sequence: CDR1 MGHRA, CDR2 YSYEKL. This CDR3 is built from 14 residues. The V end lost 3 bases, the J end lost 5 bases, and 13 bases lay between the germline ends. CDR3 amino acids: CASSHPGGVTEAFF. In nucleotides, the CDR3 is TGCGCCAGCAGCCACCCAGGCGGGGTGACTGAAGCTTTCTTT.

A word on this clonotype: The conserved phenylalanine or tryptophan normally closing the CDR3 is absent here, so this likely arose from a read error. This chain joins TRBV19 and TRBJ1-1, with D maybe TRBD1 (5 bases). The CDR3 is 16 residues long. The V gene's germline CDR1 is LNHDA and CDR2 SQIVND (reference sequence). V gave up 6 bases and J gave up 3 bases, with 20 bases separating them. The CDR3 here is CASSPVLQGRDTEAFL. CDR3 sequence (DNA): TGTGCCAGTAGCCCCGTCCTGCAGGGTCGCGACACTGAAGCTTTCCTT.

V gene TRBV27 combines with J gene TRBJ2-5; D may be TRBD1 (6 bases). V lost 5 bases and J lost 4, with 14 bases in between. CDR3 size: 14 residues. Germline CDR1 reads MNHEY; CDR2 reads SMNVEV (reference sequence). CDR3 loop: CASSDTGPRETQYF. The DNA for the CDR3 is TGTGCCAGCAGTGATACAGGGCCGCGAGAGACCCAGTACTTC.

The CDR3 nucleotides read TGCGCCAGCAGCCTGCGGGGGGGTCTATTCTTCGGCTACACCTTC. Amino acids: CASSLRGGLFFGYTF. The rearrangement links TRBV4-1 to TRBJ1-2, with D possibly being TRBD1 (5 bases). The V gene's germline CDR1 is MGHRA and CDR2 YSYEKL. Trimming took 4 bases from V and 8 from J, leaving 20 bases between them. The CDR3 has 15 residues.

The rearrangement uses TRBV7-2 and TRBJ2-2, with D maybe TRBD2 (6 bases). CDR3 length: 13 residues. Per germline, CDR1 SGHTA and CDR2 FQGNSA. The ends were cut back, 10 bases at V and 7 bases at J, with 16 bases in the middle. The CDR3 here is CAIMGSGGGELFF. In DNA form, the CDR3 reads TGTGCCATCATGGGGTCCGGGGGCGGGGAGCTGTTTTTT.

This sequence joins TRBV29-1 and TRBJ2-5, with D possibly TRBD2 on 5 matching bases. This CDR3 has 13 residues. The germline V gene has CDR1 SQVTM and CDR2 ANQGSEA. The V end was cut by 7 bases, the J end by 4 bases, with 16 bases between. CDR3 coding DNA: TGCAGCGCCGAGGGCCTAGCTGGAGAGACCCAGTACTTC. Protein: CSAEGLAGETQYF.

This clonotype was recorded many times. The chain has TRBV11-1 and TRBJ2-1; D may be TRBD1 (5 bases). The CDR3 has 13 amino acids. In germline, CDR1 is SGHAT, CDR2 FQDESV (reference sequence). V lost 1 base to trimming and J lost 10 bases, with 11 bases between them. CDR3 nucleotides: TGTGCCAGCAGCTTAGGGGGCCGATTGGAGCAGTTCTTC. It translates to CASSLGGRLEQFF.

J is TRBJ1-2 and V is TRBV27; 8 bases map to TRBD1. This CDR3 region has 13 residues. With 2 bases clipped from V and 9 bases from J, the junction kept 5 bases outside the gene matches. Germline V CDR1 and CDR2: MNHEY, SMNVEV (reference sequence). The CDR3 region is CASSLGGQGSYTF. CDR3 DNA sequence: TGTGCCAGCAGTTTAGGCGGACAGGGAAGCTACACCTTC.

The chain recombines TRBV10-2 with TRBJ2-7; D not certain. The V end was cut by 3 bases, the J end by 0 bases, with 18 bases between. Germline CDR1 WSHSY, CDR2 SAAADI. The CDR3 has 17 residues. CDR3 in amino acids: CASSDAGGGSSSYEQYV. CDR3 coding DNA: TGCGCCAGCAGTGATGCCGGCGGCGGTTCCAGCTCCTACGAGCAGTACGTC.

J is TRBJ2-1 and V is TRBV10-3; no clear D gene. Germline V CDR1 and CDR2: ENHRY, SYGVKD. The CDR3 loop spans 13 amino acids. Trimming removed 0 bases from V and 7 bases from J, with 7 bases in between. CDR3 nucleotide sequence: TGTGCCATCAGTGAGTCGGAAAGAAATGAGCAGTTCTTC. Residues: CAISESERNEQFF.

The CDR3 nucleotides read TGTGCCAGCAGTGCCGAACCCCCGGGACATCGTATCAGGGGCTACACCTTC. Protein sequence: CASSAEPPGHRIRGYTF. This rearrangement joins TRBV6-6 to TRBJ1-2; TRBD1 is a possible D gene (6 bases). Trimming shortened V by 5 bases and J by 8 bases, and 27 bases separated the two germline ends. CDR1 and CDR2 from the germline V gene are MNHNY and SVGAGI (reference sequence). This CDR3 region has 17 residues.